The T cell receptor beta chain described here comes from a study of cytotoxic CD8 clonotypes in ibrutinib-treated CLL (dated by TCRdb to about 2021). Broadly, across the study: The cohort had about a dozen relapsed/refractory and approximately 15 treatment-naive patients; roughly 17 were IGHV unmutated. Responses were partial in 24 patients and complete in 2; after median 68 months follow-up, about 14 stayed in remission and roughly twelve progressed. The response samples were drawn at a median of roughly twelve months into treatment, with a range of roughly 6 to 40 months. On average, each sample yielded some 250,000 productive templates and about 100,000 productive rearrangements. Of the 90 or so people in the trial, about 27 had longitudinal samples available. Cryopreserved peripheral blood mononuclear cells were obtained before treatment, at response, and at either sustained remission or disease progression. All remission and progressive disease samples were collected while patients were still receiving ibrutinib. General findings and caveats noted by the study authors: An increase in clonality was observed at ibrutinib response, with clonality remaining stable during sustained remission and falling back toward baseline at progression. Sampling times were not matched between sustained-remission and progressing patients, and lymph node repertoires were not studied. Public clonotypes were rare and either shrank or stayed stable during treatment, and the rise in clonality at ibrutinib response reflected expansion of private clonotypes. At baseline, clonality was higher than in age-matched healthy donors and showed a strong correlation with circulating CD8+ T-cell counts.

What this sample's time point label stands for: progressive disease on ibrutinib. For TCR beta library preparation, roughly 2.2 micrograms of genomic DNA was extracted from cryopreserved PBMCs. Longitudinal blood samples from CLL patients on ibrutinib monotherapy were analyzed using high-throughput TCR beta sequencing. The patients took part in an open-label, single-center phase 2 trial of ibrutinib monotherapy. The goal of deep resolution MiSeq sequencing was a depth between 1 in 1 million and 1 in 200,000 T cells, and coverage averaged 10x per clonotype. The immunoSEQ hsTCRB Kit was used to generate TCR beta libraries. Processing in the source paper ran as follows. Data were analyzed with ImmunoSEQ Data Assistant and ImmunoSEQ Analyzer, with V, D and J genes assigned per IMGT definitions. Clonality, with values ranging from 0 to 1, was calculated as one minus the normalized Shannon entropy of productive rearrangement frequencies. Only overrepresented clonotypes making up at least 0.05% of the repertoire of each patient were included in the public clonotype analysis. Repertoires from some 14 age-matched healthy donors in immuneACCESS were used as clonality controls. TCRdb re-hosts the immuneACCESS table, in-frame sequences only. Its copies lack some clones; in the studies checked, an unresolved V gene accounts for under half of them, and the cause for the rest is not known. V, J and clone size are those of that table, while D and trimming were read from the DNA. The sample data list fewer than 300,000 clones, and roughly 76% of these were observed just once. About 5.3% of the sample belongs to the ten largest clones.

Of note for this clone: The antigen this receptor binds is unknown. Base qualities are not provided; no much larger clone lies one nucleotide away.

The CDR3 runs 15 amino acids, cysteine and phenylalanine included. CDR3 DNA only is kept here, 45 bases in frame from base 1. Sequenced here: PBMCs, sampled at disease progression, from a patient treated with ibrutinib. This TCR was recovered from a human donor with chronic lymphocytic leukemia. The rearranged segments are TRBV21-1 and TRBJ2-7; the table's D call, TRBD1, was not checked against the DNA. TRBV21-1 is marked as a pseudogene. Here is the DNA: TGTGCCAGCAGCTCGAACCGGGACAGCCGATACGAGCAGTACTTC. Its translation reads: CASSSNRDSRYEQYF.